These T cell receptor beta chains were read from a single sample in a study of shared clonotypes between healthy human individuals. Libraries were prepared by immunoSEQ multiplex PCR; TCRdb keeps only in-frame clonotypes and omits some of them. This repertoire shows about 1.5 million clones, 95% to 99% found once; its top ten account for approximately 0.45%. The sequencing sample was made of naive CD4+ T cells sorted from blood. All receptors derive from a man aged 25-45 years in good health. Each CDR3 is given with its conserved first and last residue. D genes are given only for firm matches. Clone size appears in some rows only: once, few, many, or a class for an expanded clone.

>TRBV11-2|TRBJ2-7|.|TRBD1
TGTGCCAGCAGCTTAGTAGGGACAGGGTTCTACGAGCAGTACTTC
CASSLVGTGFYEQYF
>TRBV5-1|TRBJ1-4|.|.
TGCGCCAGCAGCCGCGGTACAACTAATGAAAAACTGTTTTTT
CASSRGTTNEKLFF
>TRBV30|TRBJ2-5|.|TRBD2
TGTGCCTGGGGAAGCGGGGCCCCACAAGAGACCCAGTACTTC
CAWGSGAPQETQYF
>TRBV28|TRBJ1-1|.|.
TGTGCCAGCAGTCCCGTACAGCGTGAAACTGAAGCTTTCTTT
CASSPVQRETEAFF
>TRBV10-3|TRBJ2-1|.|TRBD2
TGTGCCATCAGTGTCATCGGGGGGAGTGGCAATGAGCAGTTCTTC
CAISVIGGSGNEQFF
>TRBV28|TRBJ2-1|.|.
TGTGCCAGCAGTCCGGCGATCGCGGGGCGGTTCTTC
CASSPAIAGRFF
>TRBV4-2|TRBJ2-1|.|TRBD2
TGTGCCAGCACCCAAAGCGGGAGCATTGTCAATGAGCAGTTCTTC
CASTQSGSIVNEQFF
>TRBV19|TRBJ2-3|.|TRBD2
TGTGCCAGTAGTATATTTGCTAGCGGGAGCACAGATACGCAGTATTTT
CASSIFASGSTDTQYF
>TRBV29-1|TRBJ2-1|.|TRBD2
TGCAGCGTTGATCGGCTAGCGGGAACTGAGCAGTTCTTC
CSVDRLAGTEQFF
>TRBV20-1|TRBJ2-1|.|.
TGCAGTGCTAGAACGCGTGAGCAGTTCTTC
CSARTREQFF
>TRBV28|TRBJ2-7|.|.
TGTGCCAGCAGTTTGCGGGGAGTCAGGAACGAGCAGTACTTC
CASSLRGVRNEQYF
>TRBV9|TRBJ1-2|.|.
TGTGCCAGCAGCGTAGGGAGGGGGACGATTGGCTACACCTTC
CASSVGRGTIGYTF
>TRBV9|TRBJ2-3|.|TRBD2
TGTGCCAGCAGCTCACCGACTAGCGGGAAGACAGATACGCAGTATTTT
CASSSPTSGKTDTQYF
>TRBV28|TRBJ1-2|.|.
TGTGCCAGTTTGGGGATTAACTATGGCTACACCTTC
CASLGINYGYTF
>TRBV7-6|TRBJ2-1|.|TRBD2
TGTGCCAGCAGCTTGGGCCTAGCGGGGCCGAGCTCCTACAATGAGCAGTTCTTC
CASSLGLAGPSSYNEQFF
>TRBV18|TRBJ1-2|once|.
TGTGCCAGCTCACCAGGGTATGGCTACACCTTC
CASSPGYGYTF
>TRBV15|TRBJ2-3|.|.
TGTGCCACCAGCGACAGGAGCACAGATACGCAGTATTTT
CATSDRSTDTQYF
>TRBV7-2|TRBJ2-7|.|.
TGTGCCAGCAGCTTAGATACAGGCTCATCGTCCTACGAGCAGTACTTC
CASSLDTGSSSYEQYF
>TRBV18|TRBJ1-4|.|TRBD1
TGTGCCAGCTCCCAGTACAGGGGAACCTCAACTAATGAAAAACTGTTTTTT
CASSQYRGTSTNEKLFF
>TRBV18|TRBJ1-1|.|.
TGTGCCAGCTCACAGTCAGCGGCGAACACTGAAGCTTTCTTT
CASSQSAANTEAFF
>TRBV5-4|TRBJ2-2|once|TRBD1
TGTGCCAGCAGCTCCCCGGACAGGGGGAACACCGGGGAGCTGTTTTTT
CASSSPDRGNTGELFF
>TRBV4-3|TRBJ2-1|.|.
TGCGCCAGCAGCCAAGACTCGGACCCCCCATACAATGAGCAGTTCTTC
CASSQDSDPPYNEQFF
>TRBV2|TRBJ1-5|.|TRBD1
TGTGCCAGCAGTTTAAACAGGGGGAATCAGCCCCAGCATTTT
CASSLNRGNQPQHF
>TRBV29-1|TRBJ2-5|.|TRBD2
TGCAGCGTCGGACTAGCGGGAGCGGGGGAGACCCAGTACTTC
CSVGLAGAGETQYF
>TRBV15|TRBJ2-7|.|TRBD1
TGTGCCACCAGCAGAGGGACAGGGTTCTCCTACGAGCAGTACTTC
CATSRGTGFSYEQYF
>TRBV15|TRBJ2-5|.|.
TGTGCCACCAGCAGAGATGGGGGGAAAGAGACCCAGTACTTC
CATSRDGGKETQYF
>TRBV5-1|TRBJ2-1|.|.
TGCGCCAGCAGCTATACCTCGGGAGCATACAATGAGCAGTTCTTC
CASSYTSGAYNEQFF
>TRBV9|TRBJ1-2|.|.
TGTGCCAGCAACCCAGGAGACCTAATCTATGGCTACACCTTC
CASNPGDLIYGYTF
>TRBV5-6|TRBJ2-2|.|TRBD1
TGTGCCAGCAGCTTGTTGGGACAGGGAATCACCGGGGAGCTGTTTTTT
CASSLLGQGITGELFF
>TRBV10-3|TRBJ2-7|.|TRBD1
TGTGCCATCAGTGAGTCGAGGACAGGCATAATACCCCGATCCTACGAGCAGTACTTC
CAISESRTGIIPRSYEQYF
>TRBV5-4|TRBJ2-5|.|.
TGTGCCAGCAGCATGGGACCTAGGGAGACCCAGTACTTC
CASSMGPRETQYF
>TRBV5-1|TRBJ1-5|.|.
TGCGCCAGCAGCGAAGCTACAGGGTTCCAACCCCAGCATTTT
CASSEATGFQPQHF
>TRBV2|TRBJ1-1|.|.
TGTGCCAGCAGTGATAGGGGTGGGCACACTGAAGCTTTCTTT
CASSDRGGHTEAFF
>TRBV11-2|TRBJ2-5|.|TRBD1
TGTGCCAGCAGCTTAGGGGTATCCGAGGACAGGGGGCCGGAGACCCAGTACTTC
CASSLGVSEDRGPETQYF
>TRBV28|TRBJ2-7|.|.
TGTGCCAGCAGTTCCACCACCTCGGGACATACCTACGAGCAGTACTTC
CASSSTTSGHTYEQYF
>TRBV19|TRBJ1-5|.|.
TGTGCCAGTAGTATAGGAGGCCAGGGGCATCAGCCCCAGCATTTT
CASSIGGQGHQPQHF
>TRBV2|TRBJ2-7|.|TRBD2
TGTGCCAGCAGTGAAGGGGGAGGGGAGCAGTACTTC
CASSEGGGEQYF
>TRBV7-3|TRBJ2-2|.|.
TGTGCCAGCAGCTTTACAGCGGGGAACACCGGGGAGCTGTTTTTT
CASSFTAGNTGELFF
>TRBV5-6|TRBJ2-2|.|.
TGTGCCAGCAGCTACGCGGGGAGGGGGGACACCGGGGAGCTGTTTTTT
CASSYAGRGDTGELFF
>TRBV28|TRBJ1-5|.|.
TGTGCCAGCAGCTACCCCAATCAGCCCCAGCATTTT
CASSYPNQPQHF
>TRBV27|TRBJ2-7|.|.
TGTGCCAGCCAAAGGTCTAGTCGAGGATCTTACGAGCAGTACTTC
CASQRSSRGSYEQYF
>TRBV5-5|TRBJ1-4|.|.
TGTGCCAGCAGCTTGGGAAATGGACAGATAATTGAAAAACTGTTTTTT
CASSLGNGQIIEKLFF
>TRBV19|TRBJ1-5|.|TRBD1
TGTGCCAGTAGTCGGGACAGGATCAATCAGCCCCAGCATTTT
CASSRDRINQPQHF
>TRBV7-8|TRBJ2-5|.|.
TGTGCCAGCAGCTTATTAGAGCCCCAGTACTTC
CASSLLEPQYF
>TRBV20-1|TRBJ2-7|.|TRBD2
TGCAGTGCCTACAGCGGGAACGAGCAGTACTTC
CSAYSGNEQYF
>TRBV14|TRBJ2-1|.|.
TGTGCCAGCAGCCCCAGACTAGTAGTTACCCATGAGCAGTTCTTC
CASSPRLVVTHEQFF
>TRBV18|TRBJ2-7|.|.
TGTGCCAGCGCTAACAAACCACTTTTCGGGGCAAGGGCCTACGAGCAGTACTTC
CASANKPLFGARAYEQYF
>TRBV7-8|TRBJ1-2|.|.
TGTGCCAGCAGCTTAGTGGCCAGGGAGTCTATCGGCTACACCTTC
CASSLVARESIGYTF
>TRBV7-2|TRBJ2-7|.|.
TGTGCCAGCAGCCCCCCGGACCTCTCCTACGAGCAGTACTTC
CASSPPDLSYEQYF
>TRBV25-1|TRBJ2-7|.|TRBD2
TGTGCCAGCCGGACTAGCGGGAGTTTCTACGAGCAGTACTTC
CASRTSGSFYEQYF
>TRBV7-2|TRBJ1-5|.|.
TGTGCCAGCAGCTTAGGGGTAGGAGGTCAGCCCCAGCATTTT
CASSLGVGGQPQHF
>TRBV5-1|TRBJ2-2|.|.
TGCGCCAGCAGCTTGCGGGCCCCAGAGTCGAACACCGGGGAGCTGTTTTTT
CASSLRAPESNTGELFF